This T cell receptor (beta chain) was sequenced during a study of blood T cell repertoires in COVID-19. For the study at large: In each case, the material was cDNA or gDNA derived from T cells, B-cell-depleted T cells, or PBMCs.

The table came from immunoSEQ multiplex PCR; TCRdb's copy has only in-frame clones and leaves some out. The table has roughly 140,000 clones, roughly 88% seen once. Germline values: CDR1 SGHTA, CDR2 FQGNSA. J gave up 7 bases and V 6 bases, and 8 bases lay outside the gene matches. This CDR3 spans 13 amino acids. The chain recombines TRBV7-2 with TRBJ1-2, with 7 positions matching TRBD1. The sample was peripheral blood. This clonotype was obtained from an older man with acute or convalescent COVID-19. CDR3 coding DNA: TGTGCCAGCAGTAGCGACAGGGTTGGTGGCTACACCTTC. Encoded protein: CASSSDRVGGYTF. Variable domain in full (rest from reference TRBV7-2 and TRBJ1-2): GAGVSQSPSNKVTEKGKDVELRCDPISGHTALYWYRQSLGQGLEFLIYFQGNSAPDKSGLPSDRFSAERTGGSVSTLTIQRTQQEDSAVYLCASSSDRVGGYTFGSGTRLTVV.